Listed here are 14 T cell receptor beta chains from one sample, sequenced in a study of OX40 agonist ivuxolimab in advanced cancers. Method: immunoSEQ multiplex PCR; TCRdb's copy keeps in-frame clones and lacks some. The sample holds around 81,000 clones, roughly 90% seen once. The starting material was CD4+ or CD8+ T cells sorted from blood, obtained in a trial of the OX40 agonist ivuxolimab. All receptors derive from an adult with an advanced solid tumor such as melanoma, head and neck, liver or kidney cancer.

This rearrangement joins TRBV5-8 to TRBJ1-4; D uncertain. The V and J ends lost 4 bases and 3 bases respectively, with 16 bases between them. The CDR3 spans 16 residues. Germline loops: CDR1 SGHTS, CDR2 YDEGEE. CDR3 DNA sequence: TGTGCCAGCAGCCGCAGCGCGGAGGTGGCTAATGAAAAACTGTTTTTT. This sequence encodes CASSRSAEVANEKLFF.

The rearrangement uses TRBV28 and TRBJ1-5, with a weak D call TRBD1 (6 bases). The CDR3 extends over 14 amino acids. V lost 6 bases and J lost 9, with 18 bases in between. CDR1 is MDHEN and CDR2 is SYDVKM in the germline V gene. The CDR3 DNA follows: TGTGCCAGCAGGGGGGGGGCAACCTCATCGCCCCAGCATTTT. Its protein is CASRGGATSSPQHF.

This chain uses TRBV6-5 with TRBJ2-2, with D possibly TRBD1 on 5 matching bases. The CDR3 runs to 14 residues. The V gene's germline CDR1 is MNHEY and CDR2 SVGAGI. The V end lost 2 bases, the J end lost 6 bases, and 10 bases lay between the germline ends. The CDR3 protein is CASSYRPRAGELFF. The CDR3 region has the DNA TGTGCCAGCAGTTACCGCCCCAGGGCCGGGGAGCTGTTTTTT.

The rearrangement joins TRBV27 to TRBJ2-3; perhaps TRBD2 as D (6 bases). The V end lost 3 bases, the J end lost 0 bases, and 16 bases lay between the germline ends. There are 17 residues in the CDR3. Germline CDR1 MNHEY, CDR2 SMNVEV (reference sequence). CDR3 sequence (DNA): TGTGCCAGCAGTTTCCTGGGACTCTCGATTAGCACAGATACGCAGTATTTT. It specifies CASSFLGLSISTDTQYF.

The chain is built from TRBV10-3 and TRBJ2-1, with D perhaps matching TRBD1 (5 bases). The germline gives CDR1 ENHRY, CDR2 SYGVKD. The ends were cut back, 4 bases at V and 4 bases at J, with 8 bases in the middle. CDR3 length: 13 amino acids. CDR3 in amino acids: CAISAAGYNEQFF. The DNA of the CDR3 is TGTGCCATCAGTGCGGCAGGGTACAATGAGCAGTTCTTC.

The chain couples TRBV2 to TRBJ1-1; D is ambiguous. Germline V gene lookup returns CDR1 SNHLY and CDR2 FYNNEI. This CDR3 is built from 15 residues. The germline V and J ends were trimmed by 7 bases and 6 bases, with 21 bases remaining between them. CDR3 sequence (DNA): TGTGCCAGCACCTTTAATGAAGGGAATATTTCTGAAGCTTTCTTT. It encodes CASTFNEGNISEAFF.

The chain carries TRBV25-1 and TRBJ1-1; D perhaps matches TRBD1 (5 bases). The CDR3 runs 14 residues. The V gene's germline CDR1 is MGHDK and CDR2 SYGVNS. V dropped 8 bases and J dropped 0 bases, with 13 bases sitting between them. The CDR3 reads CASLRAGMNTEAFF. The CDR3 DNA is TGTGCCAGCCTCAGGGCGGGAATGAACACTGAAGCTTTCTTT.

The chain uses TRBV28 and TRBJ2-7, with TRBD2 matching 12 bases. The germline V gene encodes CDR1 MDHEN and CDR2 SYDVKM. The length of the CDR3 is 17 residues. V shed 8 bases and J 2 bases; nucleotides not matched to a gene: 13. The CDR3 DNA is TGTGCCAGCTTTGGACAGGGTGGACTAGCGGGACCCTACGAGCAGTACTTC. It is translated as CASFGQGGLAGPYEQYF.

This chain uses TRBV5-1 with TRBJ2-1; D gene uncertain. This CDR3 is built from 17 residues. The germline CDR1 and CDR2 sequences are SGHRS and YFSETQ. Trimming took 1 base from V and 4 from J, leaving 18 bases between them. The CDR3 DNA sequence: TGCGCCAGCAGCTTGTCGCCAGAGCAGAGTATATACAATGAGCAGTTCTTC. Translation gives CASSLSPEQSIYNEQFF.

The chain recombines TRBV6-5 with TRBJ1-1, with D perhaps TRBD1 (6 bases). The CDR3 extends over 15 amino acids. Germline values: CDR1 MNHEY, CDR2 SVGAGI. Trimming left V 1 base short and J 1 base short, with 10 bases between. The CDR3 sequence is CASSYLGGANTEAFF. The CDR3 DNA follows: TGTGCCAGCAGTTACTTGGGGGGGGCGAACACTGAAGCTTTCTTT.

The J gene is TRBJ2-3, the V gene TRBV4-1, with D perhaps TRBD1 (5 bases). This CDR3 comprises 11 residues. Germline CDR1 and CDR2: MGHRA and YSYEKL. V was trimmed by 4 bases and J by 11 bases, leaving 10 bases between them. CDR3 residues: CASSLGHRQYF. DNA for the CDR3: TGCGCCAGCAGCCTCGGACACAGGCAGTATTTT.

This chain uses TRBV7-9 with TRBJ2-3, with TRBD1 matching 10 bases. Germline V gene sequence: CDR1 SEHNR, CDR2 FQNEAQ (reference sequence). Unmatched junction bases numbered 2, after V lost 1 base and J lost 4 bases. The CDR3 runs 15 residues. DNA of the CDR3: TGTGCCAGCAGCTTAGGGGACAGGGGCGCAGATACGCAGTATTTT. Protein sequence: CASSLGDRGADTQYF. The variable domain in full, with the rest retrieved from reference TRBV7-9 and TRBJ2-3, is DTGVSQNPRHKITKRGQNVTFRCDPISEHNRLYWYRQTLGQGPEFLTYFQNEAQLEKSRLLSDRFSAERPKGSFSTLEIQRTEQGDSAMYLCASSLGDRGADTQYFGPGTRLTVL.

This chain uses TRBV7-9 with TRBJ2-7, with D maybe TRBD1 (6 bases). The germline gives CDR1 SEHNR, CDR2 FQNEAQ (reference sequence). The CDR3 has 15 amino acids. The V end lost 1 base, the J end lost 7 bases, and 17 bases lay between the germline ends. DNA of the CDR3: TGTGCCAGCAGCTTAGATGGGGGCCCGCCGGGGGAGCAGTACTTC. This translates into CASSLDGGPPGEQYF.

This sequence joins TRBV25-1 and TRBJ2-1; 10 bases fit TRBD2. With V trimmed by 2 bases and J by 7 bases, 11 bases remained unmatched. CDR1 is MGHDK, CDR2 SYGVNS, per germline. The CDR3 extends over 17 amino acids. CDR3 sequence reads: CASSEVTSGKGPNEQFF. The DNA of the CDR3 is TGTGCCAGCAGTGAAGTTACTAGCGGGAAGGGTCCTAATGAGCAGTTCTTC.